This T cell receptor beta chain originates from a study of radiation and T cells in renal cell carcinoma (TCRdb year 2020). For the wider study: Samples came from a clinical trial, in which primary renal cell carcinomas received 15 Gy stereotactic body radiation therapy followed by nephrectomy 4 weeks later. Across all 50 or so samples, 4,016,671 unique CDR3 nucleotide sequences encoding 2,658,974 unique CDR3 amino acid sequences were identified. In total, some 52 samples underwent TCR beta sequencing: 25 or so tumors plus 27 peripheral blood samples.

From the germline V gene (reference sequence), CDR1 is MNHEY and CDR2 is SMNVEV. V is shortened by 3 bases, J by 7 bases, and the region joining them spans 18 bases. Measured from the cysteine to the phenylalanine, the CDR3 is 15 residues long. Only the CDR3 DNA stays, 45 bases, in frame from base 1. The immunoSEQ kit was used, according to the manufacturer's recommendations, to generate TCR beta libraries from genomic DNA. For library preparation, a first multiplex PCR was performed with proprietary primers, followed by a second PCR in which unique barcodes were added, and bead cleanups were performed after each round. Each sample batch included a kit-provided positive control reaction and a negative control reaction. The final libraries were assessed on an Agilent 4200 TapeStation D1000 ScreenTape, pooled by volume, and quantified by qPCR. Sequencing was performed on an Illumina NextSeq500 using a MidOutput 150-cycle cartridge, with 156 Read1 cycles, 15 Index1 cycles, and the kit custom primers. The pooled library was loaded at approximately 1 pM, with a 20% PhiX control spiked in. The paper's processing steps were these. Vendor-processed data were analyzed in R, with a clonotype defined as all T cells sharing the same CDR3 nucleotide sequence. In the clone abundance analyses, frequencies were normalized to the 10,000 most abundant clones in each sample. Public T cell clones, which averaged fewer than five per sample, were removed prior to analysis. A difference in abundance of at least 32-fold between compartments was used to define tumor-enriched and baseline blood-enriched clonotypes. Clonotypes expanded or contracted between blood time points were identified with a beta-binomial differential abundance model. Tumor-blood repertoire similarity was measured with the Baroni-Urbani and Buser coefficient, and groups were compared using two-tailed Wilcoxon tests in R. The clones in this table, taken by TCRdb from immuneACCESS, are in-frame only. Not every clone is retained; where verified, under half of the shortfall comes from an unresolved V gene, and the cause of the rest is unknown. V and J calls and clone size are those listed in that table; D and trimming were worked out from the DNA. Within this sample are roughly 130,000 clones, with 88% of them counted one time only. The top ten constitute 5% to 6.5% of the sample.

Remarks on this clone: What this receptor recognizes is not known. Base qualities were left out, and no much larger clone turns up one base away.

Paper-wide results and their limitations: Blood repertoire dynamics were not followed beyond 4 weeks after treatment. Effects of radiation dose or scheduling on the TCR repertoire could not be addressed with the single-armed trial design. Top tumor clonotypes rose in blood from baseline to 2 weeks post-radiation, then contracted by 4 weeks, suggesting transient expansion of tumor-resident clones. Because no pretreatment tumor biopsies were available, whether clonotypes were present in the tumor at baseline could not be determined.

The time point label corresponds to: blood 2 weeks post-SBRT. The sample's treatment or condition label is to be understood as: 15 Gy SBRT to primary tumor, nephrectomy 4 weeks later. To follow tumor-enriched clonotypes, peripheral blood was collected serially from radiation-treated patients at baseline and again at 2 weeks and 4 weeks after SBRT. Renal cell carcinoma with clear cell pathology was present in all patients. The QIAamp DNA Blood Mini Kit (Qiagen) was used to prepare genomic DNA for TCR sequencing. Only samples passing all quality control checks were included in the analyses. The TCR originated in a woman between 65 and 79 years old with renal cell carcinoma. The sample consisted of blood, taken from a patient whose treatment included radiotherapy and nephrectomy. This receptor chain uses TRBV27 and TRBJ1-2; TRBD1 is possibly the D segment (6 matching bases). This receptor carries the CDR3 CASSLSGARSSGYTF. The nucleotide sequence reads as follows: TGTGCCAGCAGTTTGTCAGGGGCTAGGTCGTCTGGCTACACCTTC.